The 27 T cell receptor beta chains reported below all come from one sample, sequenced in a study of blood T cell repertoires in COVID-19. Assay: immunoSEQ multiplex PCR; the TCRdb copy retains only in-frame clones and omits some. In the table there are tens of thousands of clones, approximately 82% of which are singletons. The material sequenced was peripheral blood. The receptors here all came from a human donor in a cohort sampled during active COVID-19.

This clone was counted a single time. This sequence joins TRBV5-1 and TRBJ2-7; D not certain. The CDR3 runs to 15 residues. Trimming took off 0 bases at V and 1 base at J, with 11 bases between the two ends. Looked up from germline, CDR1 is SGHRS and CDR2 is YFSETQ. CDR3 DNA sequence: TGCGCCAGCAGCTTGGGGCAGGTTGGGTCCTACGAGCAGTACTTC. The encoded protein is CASSLGQVGSYEQYF.

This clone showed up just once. CDR3 nucleotides: TGTGCCAGCAGCCCCGGGACAGATAACTATGGCTACACCTTC. It codes for CASSPGTDNYGYTF. The V gene is TRBV6-5, the J gene TRBJ1-2, with 7 nucleotides matching TRBD1. The CDR3 is made up of 14 amino acids. Germline V CDR1 and CDR2: MNHEY, SVGAGI. V lost 6 bases and J lost 1; bases outside the gene matches: 5.

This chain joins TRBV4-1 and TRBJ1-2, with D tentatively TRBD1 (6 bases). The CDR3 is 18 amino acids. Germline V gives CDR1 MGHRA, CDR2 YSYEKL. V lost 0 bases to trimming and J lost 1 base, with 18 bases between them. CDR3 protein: CASSQDRATRTVNYGYTF. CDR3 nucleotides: TGCGCCAGCAGCCAAGATCGGGCAACGCGGACAGTTAACTATGGCTACACCTTC.

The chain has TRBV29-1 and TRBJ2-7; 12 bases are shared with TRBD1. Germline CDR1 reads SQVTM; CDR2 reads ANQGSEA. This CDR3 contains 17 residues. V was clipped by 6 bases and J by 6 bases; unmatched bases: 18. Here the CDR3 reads CSVRDRGQVSKSPEQYF. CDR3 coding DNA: TGCAGCGTCCGGGACAGGGGGCAAGTTTCTAAATCTCCCGAGCAGTACTTC.

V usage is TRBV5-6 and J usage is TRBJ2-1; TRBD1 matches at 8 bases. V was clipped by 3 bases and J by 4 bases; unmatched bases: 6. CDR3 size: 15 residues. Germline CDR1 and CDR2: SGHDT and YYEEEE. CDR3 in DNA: TGTGCCAGCAGCTGGGACAGGCGCCTTTACAATGAGCAGTTCTTC. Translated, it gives CASSWDRRLYNEQFF.

CDR3: CASSLRTSGASVNTQYF. In DNA, the CDR3 is TGTGCCAGCAGCCTACGGACTAGCGGGGCCTCAGTTAATACGCAGTATTTT. The chain is built from TRBV3-1 (or the pseudogene TRBV3-2) and TRBJ2-3; 12 nucleotides align to TRBD2. CDR1 is LGHDT and CDR2 is YNNKEL in the germline V gene (reference sequence). V trimming: 4 bases; J trimming: 7 bases; junction bases outside the gene matches: 12. The CDR3 contains 17 residues.

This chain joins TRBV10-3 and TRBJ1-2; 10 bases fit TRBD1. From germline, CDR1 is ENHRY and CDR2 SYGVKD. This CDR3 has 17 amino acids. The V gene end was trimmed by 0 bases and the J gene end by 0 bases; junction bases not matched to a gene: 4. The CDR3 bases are TGTGCCATCAGTGAGTCGGCGGGACAGGGGTCTAACTATGGCTACACCTTC. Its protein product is CAISESAGQGSNYGYTF.

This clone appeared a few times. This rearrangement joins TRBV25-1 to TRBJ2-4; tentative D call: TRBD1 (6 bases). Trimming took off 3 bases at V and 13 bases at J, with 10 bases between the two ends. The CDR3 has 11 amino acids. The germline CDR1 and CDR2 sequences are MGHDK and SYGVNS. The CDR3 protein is CASSEGALQYF. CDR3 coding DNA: TGTGCCAGCAGTGAGGGGGCACTCCAGTACTTC.

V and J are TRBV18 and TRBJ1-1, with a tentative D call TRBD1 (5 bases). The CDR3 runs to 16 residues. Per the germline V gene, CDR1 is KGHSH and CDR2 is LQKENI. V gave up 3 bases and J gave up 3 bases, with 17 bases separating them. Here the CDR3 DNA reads TGTGCCAGCTCACCTTTGCAGGGCGCGGTGGACACTGAAGCTTTCTTT. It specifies CASSPLQGAVDTEAFF.

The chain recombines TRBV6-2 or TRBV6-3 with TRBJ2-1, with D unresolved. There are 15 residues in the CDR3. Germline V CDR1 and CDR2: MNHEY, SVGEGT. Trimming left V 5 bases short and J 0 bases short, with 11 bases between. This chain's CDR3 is CASSPPRVSYNEQFF. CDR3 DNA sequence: TGTGCCAGCAGTCCCCCCCGGGTCTCCTACAATGAGCAGTTCTTC.

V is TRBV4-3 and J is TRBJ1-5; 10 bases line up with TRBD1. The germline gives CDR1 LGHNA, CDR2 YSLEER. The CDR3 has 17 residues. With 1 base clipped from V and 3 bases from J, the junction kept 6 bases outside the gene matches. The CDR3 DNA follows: TGCGCCAGCAGCCAAGGCCAGGACAGGGGGACCAATCAGCCCCAGCATTTT. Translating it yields CASSQGQDRGTNQPQHF.

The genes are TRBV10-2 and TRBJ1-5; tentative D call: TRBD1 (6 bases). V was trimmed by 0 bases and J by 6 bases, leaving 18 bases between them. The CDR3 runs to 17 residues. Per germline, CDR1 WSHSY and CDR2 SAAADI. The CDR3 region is CASSESGSGGAGQPQHF. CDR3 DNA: TGCGCCAGCAGTGAGTCGGGGTCTGGGGGCGCGGGTCAGCCCCAGCATTTT.

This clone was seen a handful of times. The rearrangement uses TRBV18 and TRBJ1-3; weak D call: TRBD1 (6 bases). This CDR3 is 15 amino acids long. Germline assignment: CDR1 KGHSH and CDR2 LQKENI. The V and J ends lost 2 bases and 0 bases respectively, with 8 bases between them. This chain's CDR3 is CASSPTGISGNTIYF. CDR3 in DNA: TGTGCCAGCTCACCAACAGGGATCTCTGGAAACACCATATATTTT.

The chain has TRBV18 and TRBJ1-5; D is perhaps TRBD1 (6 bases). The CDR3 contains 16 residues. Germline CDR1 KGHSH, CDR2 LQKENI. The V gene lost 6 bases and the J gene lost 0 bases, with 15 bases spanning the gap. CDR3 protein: CASSTGTADSNQPQHF. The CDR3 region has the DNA TGTGCCAGCTCGACAGGCACGGCAGATAGCAATCAGCCCCAGCATTTT.

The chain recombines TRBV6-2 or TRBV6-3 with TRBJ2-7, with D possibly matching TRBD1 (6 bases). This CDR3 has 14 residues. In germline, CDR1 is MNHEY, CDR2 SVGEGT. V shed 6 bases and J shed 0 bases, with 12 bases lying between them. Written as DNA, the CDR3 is TGTGCCAGCAGCGGGACATTAAGCTCCTACGAGCAGTACTTC. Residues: CASSGTLSSYEQYF.

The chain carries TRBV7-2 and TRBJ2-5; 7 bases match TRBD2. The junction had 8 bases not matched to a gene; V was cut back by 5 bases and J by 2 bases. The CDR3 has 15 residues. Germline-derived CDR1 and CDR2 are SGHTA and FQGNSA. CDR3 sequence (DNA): TGTGCCAGCAGCGAGACGGGGGGAACTCAAGAGACCCAGTACTTC. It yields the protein CASSETGGTQETQYF.

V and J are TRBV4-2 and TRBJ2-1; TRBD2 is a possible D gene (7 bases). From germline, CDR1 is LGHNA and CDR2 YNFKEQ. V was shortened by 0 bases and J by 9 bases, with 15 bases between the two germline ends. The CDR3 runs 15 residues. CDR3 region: CASSQEWWGGREQFF. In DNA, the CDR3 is TGTGCCAGCAGCCAAGAGTGGTGGGGGGGCCGTGAGCAGTTCTTC.

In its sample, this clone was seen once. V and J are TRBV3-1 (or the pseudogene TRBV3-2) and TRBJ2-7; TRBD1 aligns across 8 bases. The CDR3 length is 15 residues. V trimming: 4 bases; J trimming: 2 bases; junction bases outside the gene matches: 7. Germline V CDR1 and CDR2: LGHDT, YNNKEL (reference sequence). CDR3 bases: TGTGCCAGCAGCCCCCGGGACAGGCCTCCCTACGAGCAGTACTTC. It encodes CASSPRDRPPYEQYF.

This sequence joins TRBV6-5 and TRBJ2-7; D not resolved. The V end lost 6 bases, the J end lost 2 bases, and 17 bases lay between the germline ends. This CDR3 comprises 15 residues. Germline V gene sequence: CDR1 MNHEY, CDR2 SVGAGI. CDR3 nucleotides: TGTGCCAGCAGCTATGCGTCGCCATATCCCTACGAGCAGTACTTC. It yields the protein CASSYASPYPYEQYF.

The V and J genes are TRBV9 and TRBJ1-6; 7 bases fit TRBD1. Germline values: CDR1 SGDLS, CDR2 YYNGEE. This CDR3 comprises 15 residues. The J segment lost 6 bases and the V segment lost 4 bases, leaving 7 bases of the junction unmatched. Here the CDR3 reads CASSPGQTVNSPLHF. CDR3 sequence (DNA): TGTGCCAGCAGCCCGGGACAGACTGTTAATTCACCCCTCCACTTT.

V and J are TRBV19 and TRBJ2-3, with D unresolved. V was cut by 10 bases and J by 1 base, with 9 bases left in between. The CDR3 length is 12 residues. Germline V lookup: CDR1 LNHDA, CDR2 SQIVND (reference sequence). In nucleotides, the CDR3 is TGTGCCACCCAGGCTGGCACAGATACGCAGTATTTT. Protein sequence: CATQAGTDTQYF.

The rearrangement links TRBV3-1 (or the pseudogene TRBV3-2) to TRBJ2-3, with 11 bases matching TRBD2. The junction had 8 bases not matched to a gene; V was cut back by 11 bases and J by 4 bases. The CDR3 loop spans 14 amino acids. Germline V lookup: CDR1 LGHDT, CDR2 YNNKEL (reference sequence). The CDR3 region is CAAKTSGGSDTQYF. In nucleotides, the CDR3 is TGTGCCGCAAAAACTAGCGGGGGATCAGATACGCAGTATTTT.

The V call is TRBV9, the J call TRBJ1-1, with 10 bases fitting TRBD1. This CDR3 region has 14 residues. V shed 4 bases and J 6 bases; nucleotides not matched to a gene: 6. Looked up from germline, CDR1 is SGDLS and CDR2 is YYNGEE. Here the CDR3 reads CASSIWDRGPEAFF. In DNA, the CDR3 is TGTGCCAGCAGCATATGGGACAGGGGCCCTGAAGCTTTCTTT.

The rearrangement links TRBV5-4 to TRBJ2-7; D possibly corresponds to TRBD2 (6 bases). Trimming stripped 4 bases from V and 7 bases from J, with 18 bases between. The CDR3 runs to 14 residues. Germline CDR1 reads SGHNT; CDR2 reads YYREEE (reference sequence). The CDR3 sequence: CASSGTRGTREQYF. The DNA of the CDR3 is TGTGCCAGCAGCGGGACCCGGGGGACGAGGGAGCAGTACTTC.

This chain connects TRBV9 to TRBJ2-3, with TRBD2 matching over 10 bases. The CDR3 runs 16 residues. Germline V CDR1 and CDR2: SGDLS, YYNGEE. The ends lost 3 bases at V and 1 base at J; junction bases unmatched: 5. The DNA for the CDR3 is TGTGCCAGCAGCGCTCTAGCGGGGGCAGGCACAGATACGCAGTATTTT. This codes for CASSALAGAGTDTQYF.

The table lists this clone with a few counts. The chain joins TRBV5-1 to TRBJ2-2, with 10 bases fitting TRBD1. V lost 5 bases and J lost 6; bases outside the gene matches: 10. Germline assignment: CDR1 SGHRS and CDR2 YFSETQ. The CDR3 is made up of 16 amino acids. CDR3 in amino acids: CASRPPGQGLAGELFF. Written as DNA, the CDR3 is TGCGCCAGCAGGCCACCGGGACAGGGGTTGGCCGGGGAGCTGTTTTTT.

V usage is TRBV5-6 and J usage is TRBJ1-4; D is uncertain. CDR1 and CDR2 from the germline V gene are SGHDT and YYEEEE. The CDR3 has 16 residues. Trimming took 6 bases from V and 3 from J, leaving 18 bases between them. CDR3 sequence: CASTRTPGEPNEKLFF. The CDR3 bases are TGTGCCAGCACCCGAACCCCCGGGGAACCTAATGAAAAACTGTTTTTT.